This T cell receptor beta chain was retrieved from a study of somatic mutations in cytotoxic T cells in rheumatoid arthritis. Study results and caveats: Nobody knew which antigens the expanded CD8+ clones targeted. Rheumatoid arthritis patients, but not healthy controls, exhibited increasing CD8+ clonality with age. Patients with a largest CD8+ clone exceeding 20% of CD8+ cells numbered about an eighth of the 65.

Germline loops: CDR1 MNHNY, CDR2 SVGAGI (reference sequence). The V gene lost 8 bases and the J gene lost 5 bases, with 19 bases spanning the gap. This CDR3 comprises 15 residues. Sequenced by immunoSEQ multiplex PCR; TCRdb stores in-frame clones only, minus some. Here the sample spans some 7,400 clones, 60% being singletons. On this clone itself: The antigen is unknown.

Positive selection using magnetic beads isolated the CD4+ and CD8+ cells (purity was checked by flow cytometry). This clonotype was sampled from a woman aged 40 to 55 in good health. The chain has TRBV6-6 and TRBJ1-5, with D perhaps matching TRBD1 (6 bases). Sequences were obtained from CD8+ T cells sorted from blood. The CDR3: CASSEGHRDDQPQHF. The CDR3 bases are TGTGCCAGCTCGGAGGGACATCGAGATGATCAGCCCCAGCATTTT.